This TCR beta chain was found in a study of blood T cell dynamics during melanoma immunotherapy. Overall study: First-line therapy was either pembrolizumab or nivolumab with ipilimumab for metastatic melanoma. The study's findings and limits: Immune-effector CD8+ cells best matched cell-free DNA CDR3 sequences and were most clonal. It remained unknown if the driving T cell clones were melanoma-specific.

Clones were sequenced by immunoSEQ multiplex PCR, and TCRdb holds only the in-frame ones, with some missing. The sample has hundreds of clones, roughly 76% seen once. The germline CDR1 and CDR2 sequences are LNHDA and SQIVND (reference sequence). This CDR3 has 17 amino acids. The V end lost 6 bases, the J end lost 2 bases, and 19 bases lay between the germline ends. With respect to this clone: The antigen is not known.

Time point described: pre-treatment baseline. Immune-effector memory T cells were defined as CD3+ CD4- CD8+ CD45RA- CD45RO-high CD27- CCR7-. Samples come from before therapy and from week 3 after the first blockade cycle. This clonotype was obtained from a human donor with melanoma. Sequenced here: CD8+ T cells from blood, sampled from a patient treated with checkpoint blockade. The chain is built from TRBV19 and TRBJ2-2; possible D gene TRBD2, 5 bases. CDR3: CASSPGELSFNTGELFF. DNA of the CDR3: TGTGCCAGTAGCCCCGGGGAACTATCATTTAACACCGGGGAGCTGTTTTTT.